These 26 T cell receptor beta chains originate from one sample sequenced in a study of CD8+CD57+ T cells in acquired aplastic anemia. The TCR beta profiling, which covered VDJ combination and CDR3 sequence, was carried out using genomic DNA as the template. Each CDR3 protein gets one entry after TCRdb re-called the reads with MiXCR. The sample has some 150,000 distinct CDR3 sequences, over 55% seen once; the top ten hold approximately 48%. CD8+CD57+ cell expansion had been shown by flow cytometry in patients chosen for sequencing. Material: sorted CD4+, CD8+, or CD8+CD57+ T cells (not recorded which) from PBMCs. The origin of the receptors is a human donor with aplastic anemia.

The gene calls are TRBV12-3 or TRBV12-4 and TRBJ2-7; 8 bases line up with TRBD1. The CDR3 length is 13 residues. The junction had 3 bases not matched to a gene; V was cut back by 4 bases and J by 4 bases. The CDR3 sequence: CASSWTGFYEQYF. The DNA of the CDR3 is TGTGCCAGCAGTTGGACAGGGTTTTACGAGCAGTACTTC.

This clonotype occurred a few times. This chain joins TRBV6-4 and TRBJ2-5; D ambiguous. Germline loops: CDR1 MRHNA, CDR2 SNTAGT. The CDR3 has 14 residues. Trimming took 0 bases from V and 2 from J, leaving 7 bases between them. The CDR3, as DNA: TGTGCCAGCAGTGACTCGGGAAGTCAAGAGACCCAGTACTTC. It specifies CASSDSGSQETQYF.

The J gene is TRBJ1-1, the V gene TRBV7-3; TRBD1 is a possible D gene (6 bases). Germline V CDR1 and CDR2: SGHTA, FQGTGA. CDR3 length equals 14 residues. V shed 4 bases and J shed 5 bases, with 14 bases lying between them. CDR3 DNA sequence: TGTGCCAGCAGCTCCTCCGGGGGCAGGACTGAAGCTTTCTTT. Its protein product is CASSSSGGRTEAFF.

The V call is TRBV15, the J call TRBJ2-1; TRBD2 might be the D (5 bases). Germline lookup yields CDR1 LNHNV and CDR2 YYDKDF (reference sequence). CDR3 length: 15 amino acids. Trimming removed 1 base from V and 9 bases from J, with 16 bases in between. In DNA, the CDR3 is TGTGCCACCAGCAGAGGTTCGGGGTGGAAGTTTGAGCAGTTCTTC. It yields the protein CATSRGSGWKFEQFF.

The chain combines TRBV12-3 or TRBV12-4 with TRBJ2-7; no clear D gene. The CDR3 loop spans 13 amino acids. V lost 1 base to trimming and J lost 2 bases, with 6 bases between them. The CDR3 region is CASSLERTYEQYF. CDR3 nucleotides: TGTGCCAGCAGTTTAGAACGTACCTACGAGCAGTACTTC.

The rearrangement links TRBV2 to TRBJ1-2; 7 nucleotides line up with TRBD1. CDR3 length equals 14 residues. Trimming took 2 bases from V and 8 from J; bases not matched to a gene: 8. Germline lookup yields CDR1 SNHLY and CDR2 FYNNEI. CDR3 sequence reads: CASSERQGVGGYTF. Written as DNA, the CDR3 is TGTGCCAGCAGTGAAAGACAGGGCGTCGGAGGCTACACCTTC.

This clonotype was recorded once. The chain links TRBV7-2 to TRBJ2-7; 8 bases align to TRBD1. V was pared by 0 bases and J by 4 bases, with 5 bases of the junction left unmatched. This CDR3 contains 15 residues. CDR1 SGHTA and CDR2 FQGNSA come from the germline V gene. CDR3 DNA: TGTGCCAGCAGCTTAGCTTGGACAGGGTCATACGAGCAGTACTTC. It specifies CASSLAWTGSYEQYF.

The chain joins TRBV20-1 to TRBJ2-3; possible D gene TRBD1, 5 bases. The CDR3 is made up of 15 amino acids. The germline V and J ends were trimmed by 0 bases and 5 bases, with 15 bases remaining between them. Germline CDR1 and CDR2: DFQATT and SNEGSKA (reference sequence). The CDR3 loop reads CSARDPVGRRDTQYF. The CDR3 coding sequence is TGCAGTGCTAGAGATCCGGTGGGGCGCAGAGATACGCAGTATTTT.

The chain uses TRBV7-2 and TRBJ1-2; unclear D gene. This CDR3 comprises 11 residues. V shed 2 bases and J shed 8 bases, with 6 bases lying between them. In germline, CDR1 is SGHTA, CDR2 FQGNSA. CDR3: CASSLWGGYTF. The DNA for the CDR3 is TGTGCCAGCAGCTTATGGGGAGGCTACACCTTC. Full variable domain (remainder filled in from reference TRBV7-2 and TRBJ1-2): GAGVSQSPSNKVTEKGKDVELRCDPISGHTALYWYRQSLGQGLEFLIYFQGNSAPDKSGLPSDRFSAERTGGSVSTLTIQRTQQEDSAVYLCASSLWGGYTFGSGTRLTVV.

There are a few counts of this clonotype. The rearrangement joins TRBV6-1 to TRBJ2-1, with no clear D. This CDR3 comprises 10 residues. V lost 8 bases and J lost 5, with 4 bases in between. The germline gives CDR1 MNHNS, CDR2 SASEGT. DNA for the CDR3: TGTGCCAGCCGGGACAATGAGCAGTTCTTC. Protein sequence: CASRDNEQFF.

The chain carries TRBV2 and TRBJ2-1; 10 positions match TRBD2. The germline V gene has CDR1 SNHLY and CDR2 FYNNEI. This CDR3 has 14 amino acids. Germline trimming cut 10 bases from V and 9 bases from J; bases unmatched to any gene: 12. CDR3 sequence reads: CAIPGLASSLEQFF. As DNA, the CDR3 is TGTGCCATTCCGGGACTAGCGTCGTCACTTGAGCAGTTCTTC. Full variable domain (missing parts from reference TRBV2 and TRBJ2-1): EPEVTQTPSHQVTQMGQEVILRCVPISNHLYFYWYRQILGQKVEFLVSFYNNEISEKSEIFDDQFSVERPDGSNFTLKIRSTKLEDSAMYFCAIPGLASSLEQFFGPGTRLTVL.

There are many counts of this clonotype. Sequence at one end of the junction differs from germline and may be a read error. The rearrangement joins TRBV6-4 to TRBJ2-5; the D gene is possibly TRBD1 (5 bases). This CDR3 comprises 15 residues. Germline loops: CDR1 MRHNA, CDR2 SNTAGT. This CDR3 is CASSGAGPNQEAQYF. The CDR3 nucleotides read TGTGCCAGCAGTGGGGCAGGGCCGAACCAAGAGGCCCAGTACTTC.

J is TRBJ1-6 and V is TRBV2; D gene uncertain. V was trimmed by 1 base and J by 8 bases, leaving 21 bases between them. Germline CDR1 reads SNHLY; CDR2 reads FYNNEI. CDR3 length: 18 amino acids. For the CDR3, the DNA is TGTGCCAGCAGTGAAGGTGACTCAAAGAGTTGGGGATATTCACCCCTCCACTTT. Translating gives CASSEGDSKSWGYSPLHF.

The rearrangement links TRBV4-1 to TRBJ2-7; D might be TRBD1 (5 bases). Germline V CDR1 and CDR2: MGHRA, YSYEKL. With 0 bases removed from V and 3 bases from J, the gap between germline ends came to 12 bases. The CDR3 length is 15 residues. The CDR3 loop is CASSQDQGTRYEQYF. CDR3 bases: TGCGCCAGCAGCCAAGACCAGGGTACCCGCTACGAGCAGTACTTC.

The chain links TRBV20-1 to TRBJ2-1; 8 nucleotides agree with TRBD2. The CDR3 is 14 residues long. CDR1 and CDR2 (germline): DFQATT, SNEGSKA (reference sequence). Trimming at V came to 0 bases and at J to 4 bases, leaving 2 bases not matched to a gene. The CDR3 region has the DNA TGCAGTGCTAGAGATGGCGGGGGGTACAATGAGCAGTTCTTC. Translated, it gives CSARDGGGYNEQFF.

Only a few counts were recorded for this clonotype. The rearrangement links TRBV24-1 to TRBJ2-1, with 9 bases matching TRBD2. Per the germline V gene, CDR1 is KGHDR and CDR2 is SFDVKD. The V gene end was trimmed by 5 bases and the J gene end by 2 bases; junction bases not matched to a gene: 6. The CDR3 covers 16 residues. CDR3 loop: CATSVGAGGPYNEQFF. Here the CDR3 DNA reads TGTGCCACCAGTGTGGGTGCGGGGGGGCCCTACAATGAGCAGTTCTTC.

The CDR3: CASSLRTVGMKTQYF. The CDR3 DNA reads TGCGCCAGCAGCTTGCGAACAGTGGGTATGAAGACCCAGTACTTC. V usage is TRBV5-1 and J usage is TRBJ2-5; D call uncertain. Germline-derived CDR1 and CDR2 are SGHRS and YFSETQ. The CDR3 sequence is 15 residues long. With 1 base removed from V and 6 bases from J, the gap between germline ends came to 16 bases.

The chain recombines TRBV5-1 with TRBJ1-6; D unresolved. The CDR3 covers 12 residues. Per germline, CDR1 SGHRS and CDR2 YFSETQ. Trimming cost V 0 bases and J 9 bases, with 4 bases left between them. CDR3 residues: CASSLERSPLHF. The CDR3 DNA reads as TGCGCCAGCAGCTTGGAGCGTTCACCCCTCCACTTT.

The J gene is TRBJ2-3, the V gene TRBV24-1, with 14 bases lining up with TRBD2. V shed 4 bases and J 5 bases; nucleotides not matched to a gene: 1. This CDR3 has 15 residues. Germline CDR1 reads KGHDR; CDR2 reads SFDVKD. The CDR3, as DNA: TGTGCCACCAGTGAAGGGACTAGCGGGAGAGATACGCAGTATTTT. Translation: CATSEGTSGRDTQYF.

V usage is TRBV2 and J usage is TRBJ2-7; D remains unclear. The germline V gene encodes CDR1 SNHLY and CDR2 FYNNEI. The CDR3 is made up of 14 amino acids. V dropped 0 bases and J dropped 2 bases, with 8 bases sitting between them. The CDR3 DNA sequence: TGTGCCAGCAGTGAAGCGCCTACAGCCTACGAGCAGTACTTC. Translating gives CASSEAPTAYEQYF.

The gene calls are TRBV20-1 and TRBJ1-1, with TRBD1 identical over 7 bases. CDR1 DFQATT and CDR2 SNEGSKA come from the germline V gene (reference sequence). The V segment lost 5 bases and the J segment 4 bases; nucleotides outside the gene matches: 13. CDR3 length: 15 amino acids. CDR3 loop: CSALGQAWVGTEAFF. The CDR3 DNA follows: TGCAGTGCTCTTGGACAGGCTTGGGTTGGCACTGAAGCTTTCTTT.

The genes are TRBV3-1 and TRBJ1-4, with unresolved D. The V end lost 1 base, the J end lost 6 bases, and 9 bases lay between the germline ends. Germline CDR1 and CDR2: LGHDT and YNNKEL (reference sequence). This CDR3 is 14 amino acids long. Here the CDR3 DNA reads TGTGCCAGCAGCCAAGTAGCGGGAGATGAAAAACTGTTTTTT. Translation: CASSQVAGDEKLFF.

Points on this clonotype: Compared with germline, one end of the junction differs, possibly owing to a read error. As DNA, the CDR3 is TGTGCCAGCAGTGACTCGACCGGGGGCAACGTCCTGACTTTC. This gives the protein CASSDSTGGNVLTF. This chain joins TRBV6-4 and TRBJ2-6, with D perhaps matching TRBD2 (6 bases). The CDR3 runs to 14 residues. The germline CDR1 and CDR2 sequences are MRHNA and SNTAGT.

This chain links TRBV20-1 with TRBJ2-7, with D hard to call. This CDR3 contains 11 residues. V dropped 3 bases and J dropped 4 bases, with 7 bases sitting between them. Germline CDR1 is DFQATT and CDR2 is SNEGSKA (reference sequence). The CDR3 sequence: CSASNEYEQYF. Written as DNA, the CDR3 is TGCAGTGCTAGTAATGAGTACGAGCAGTACTTC.

This chain links TRBV20-1 with TRBJ2-7, with 8 nucleotides matching TRBD1. The V gene's germline CDR1 is DFQATT and CDR2 SNEGSKA (reference sequence). The CDR3 runs 13 residues. With V trimmed by 8 bases and J by 7 bases, 13 bases remained unmatched. The CDR3 DNA is TGCAGTTCAGACAGGGGCTATGGCGGGGAGCAGTACTTC. Translated: CSSDRGYGGEQYF.

This clonotype was observed a handful of times. The chain is built from TRBV24-1 and TRBJ2-5, with D maybe TRBD2 (6 bases). The CDR3 sequence is 16 residues long. Germline-derived CDR1 and CDR2 are KGHDR and SFDVKD. V lost 0 bases, J lost 2 bases, and 12 bases lay in between. Here the CDR3 reads CATSDLQVEGQETQYF. The CDR3 DNA sequence: TGTGCCACCAGTGATTTGCAGGTGGAGGGGCAAGAGACCCAGTACTTC.